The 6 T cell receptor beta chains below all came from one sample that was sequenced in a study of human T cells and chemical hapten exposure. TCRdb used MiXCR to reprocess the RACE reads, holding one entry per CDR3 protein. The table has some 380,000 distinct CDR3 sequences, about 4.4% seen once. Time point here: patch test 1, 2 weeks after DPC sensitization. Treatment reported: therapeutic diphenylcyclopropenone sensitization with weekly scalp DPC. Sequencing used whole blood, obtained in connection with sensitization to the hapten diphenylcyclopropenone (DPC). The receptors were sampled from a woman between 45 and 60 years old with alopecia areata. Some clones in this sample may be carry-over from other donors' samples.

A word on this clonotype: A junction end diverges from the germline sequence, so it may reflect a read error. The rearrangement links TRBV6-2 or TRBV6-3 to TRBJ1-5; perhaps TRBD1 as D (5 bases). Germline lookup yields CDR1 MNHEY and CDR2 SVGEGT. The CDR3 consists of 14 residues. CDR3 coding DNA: TGTGCCAGCAGCCGTACAGGTTTCAATCACCCCCAGCATTTT. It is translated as CASSRTGFNHPQHF.

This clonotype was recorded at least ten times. The CDR3 reads CASSLKYRAGDTEAFF. CDR3 sequence (DNA): TGTGCCAGCAGCTTGAAATACAGGGCGGGGGACACTGAAGCTTTCTTT. V and J are TRBV5-4 and TRBJ1-1, with a possible D match to TRBD1 (6 bases). V lost 1 base and J lost 3, with 16 bases in between. Germline CDR1 SGHNT, CDR2 YYREEE (reference sequence). The CDR3 totals 16 residues.

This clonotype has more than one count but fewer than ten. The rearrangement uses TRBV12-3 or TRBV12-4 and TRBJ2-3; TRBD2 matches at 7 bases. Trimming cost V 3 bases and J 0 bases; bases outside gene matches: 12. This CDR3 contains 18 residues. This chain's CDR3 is CASSFGSVPAGSTDTQYF. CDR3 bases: TGTGCCAGCAGTTTTGGGTCCGTGCCAGCGGGGAGCACAGATACGCAGTATTTT.

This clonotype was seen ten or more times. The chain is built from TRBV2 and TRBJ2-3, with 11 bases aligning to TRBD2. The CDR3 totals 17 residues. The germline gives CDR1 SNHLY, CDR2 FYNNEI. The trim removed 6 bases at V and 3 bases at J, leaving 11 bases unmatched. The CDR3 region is CASRGTSGRQRTDTQYF. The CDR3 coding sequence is TGTGCCAGCAGGGGGACTAGCGGCAGGCAGAGAACAGATACGCAGTATTTT.

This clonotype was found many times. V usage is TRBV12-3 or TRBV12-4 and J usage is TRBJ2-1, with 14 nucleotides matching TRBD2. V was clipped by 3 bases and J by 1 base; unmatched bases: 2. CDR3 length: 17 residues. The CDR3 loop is CASSFGLAGGSYNEQFF. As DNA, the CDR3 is TGTGCCAGCAGTTTCGGACTAGCGGGGGGTTCCTACAATGAGCAGTTCTTC.

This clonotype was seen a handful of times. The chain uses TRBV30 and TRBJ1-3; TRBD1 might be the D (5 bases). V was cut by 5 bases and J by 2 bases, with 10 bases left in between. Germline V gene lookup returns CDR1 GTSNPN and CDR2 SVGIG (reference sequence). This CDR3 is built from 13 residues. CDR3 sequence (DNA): TGTGCCTGGGACAGTTCCGCTGGAAACACCATATATTTT. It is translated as CAWDSSAGNTIYF.